The 25 T cell receptor beta chains presented below share a single source sample, sequenced in a study of blood T cell repertoires in COVID-19. The data were produced by immunoSEQ multiplex PCR, yet TCRdb's version contains in-frame clones alone and is incomplete. The sample has around 280,000 clones, around four fifths seen once. Specimen: peripheral blood. The receptors come from a woman aged 45-65 years with active or convalescent COVID-19.

J is TRBJ1-1 and V is TRBV29-1, with D perhaps matching TRBD1 (6 bases). V was cut by 3 bases and J by 1 base, with 9 bases left in between. The CDR3 covers 13 residues. From germline, CDR1 is SQVTM and CDR2 ANQGSEA. CDR3 nucleotides: TGCAGCGTTGATGAACAGGGGAACACTGAAGCTTTCTTT. This translates into CSVDEQGNTEAFF.

This chain connects TRBV5-1 to TRBJ1-2, with D perhaps matching TRBD1 (6 bases). Germline CDR1 is SGHRS and CDR2 is YFSETQ. V gave up 1 base and J gave up 8 bases, with 12 bases separating them. The CDR3 totals 13 residues. DNA of the CDR3: TGCGCCAGCAGCTTGAACAGGGTGGAGGGCTACACCTTC. Translated, it gives CASSLNRVEGYTF.

The genes are TRBV19 and TRBJ1-4; perhaps TRBD1 as D (6 bases). The CDR3 length is 14 residues. V lost 8 bases, J lost 3 bases, and 13 bases lay in between. CDR1 is LNHDA, CDR2 SQIVND, per germline (reference sequence). The CDR3 bases are TGTGCCAGTGAGACACAGGGCGCTAATGAAAAACTGTTTTTT. This codes for CASETQGANEKLFF.

This clone appeared once. The rearrangement joins TRBV10-3 to TRBJ1-2; tentatively, D is TRBD1 (6 bases). Germline V gene sequence: CDR1 ENHRY, CDR2 SYGVKD. Trimming stripped 0 bases from V and 7 bases from J, with 15 bases between. The CDR3 length is 15 residues. The CDR3 protein is CAISESGGPQSGYTF. The CDR3 nucleotides are TGTGCCATCAGTGAGTCGGGGGGGCCTCAAAGTGGCTACACCTTC.

The CDR3 here is CASSPTGGGETQYF. The CDR3 coding sequence is TGTGCCAGCTCGCCTACAGGGGGAGGAGAGACCCAGTACTTC. The rearrangement links TRBV18 to TRBJ2-5; TRBD1 matches at 8 bases. The CDR3 extends over 14 amino acids. V gave up 6 bases and J gave up 4 bases; unmatched junction bases: 7. Per germline, CDR1 KGHSH and CDR2 LQKENI.

This rearrangement joins TRBV18 to TRBJ2-1; 11 bases match TRBD2. Trimming at V came to 0 bases and at J to 11 bases, leaving 6 bases not matched to a gene. CDR1 is KGHSH, CDR2 LQKENI, per germline. This CDR3 comprises 15 residues. For the CDR3, the DNA is TGTGCCAGCTCACCACCAAGCCTAGCGGGAGGCCAGCAGTTCTTC. This codes for CASSPPSLAGGQQFF.

The chain links TRBV9 to TRBJ2-5; 15 bases fit TRBD2. The CDR3 sequence is 17 residues long. With V trimmed by 0 bases and J by 4 bases, 4 bases remained unmatched. The V gene's germline CDR1 is SGDLS and CDR2 YYNGEE. CDR3 sequence reads: CASSVDGLAGGGETQYF. CDR3 bases: TGTGCCAGCAGCGTAGATGGACTAGCGGGAGGGGGAGAGACCCAGTACTTC. Full variable domain (outside the CDR3, taken from reference TRBV9 and TRBJ2-5): DSGVTQTPKHLITATGQRVTLRCSPRSGDLSVYWYQQSLDQGLQFLIQYYNGEERAKGNILERFSAQQFPDLHSELNLSSLELGDSALYFCASSVDGLAGGGETQYFGPGTRLLVL.

The chain carries TRBV5-1 and TRBJ1-6; 10 bases match TRBD1. V shed 4 bases and J 4 bases; nucleotides not matched to a gene: 5. CDR3 length equals 16 residues. The germline gives CDR1 SGHRS, CDR2 YFSETQ. CDR3 loop: CASSRDRGGYNSPLHF. The CDR3 nucleotides read TGCGCCAGCAGCCGGGACAGGGGAGGTTATAATTCACCCCTCCACTTT.

This clone appeared a single time. The V call is TRBV24-1, the J call TRBJ2-3; D unresolved. The CDR3 has 15 residues. The ends were cut back, 3 bases at V and 1 base at J, with 10 bases in the middle. CDR1 KGHDR and CDR2 SFDVKD come from the germline V gene. In DNA, the CDR3 is TGTGCCACCAGTGATACCTCCGAGGGCACAGATACGCAGTATTTT. It encodes CATSDTSEGTDTQYF.

The chain joins TRBV3-1 (or the pseudogene TRBV3-2) to TRBJ2-2; TRBD2 matches at 7 bases. The V gene end was trimmed by 3 bases and the J gene end by 2 bases; junction bases not matched to a gene: 0. The length of the CDR3 is 14 residues. Germline CDR1 and CDR2: LGHDT and YNNKEL (reference sequence). CDR3: CASSQGLNTGELFF. The CDR3 bases are TGTGCCAGCAGCCAGGGACTAAACACCGGGGAGCTGTTTTTT.

This chain connects TRBV7-9 to TRBJ1-5; a possible D gene is TRBD1 (5 bases). CDR1 is SEHNR and CDR2 is FQNEAQ in the germline V gene (reference sequence). The CDR3 has 13 residues. Deletions cut 4 bases from V and 2 bases from J, with 6 bases between. For the CDR3, the DNA is TGTGCCAGCAGCTGGGGGGGCAATCAGCCCCAGCATTTT. Protein: CASSWGGNQPQHF. The variable domain in full, with the rest retrieved from reference TRBV7-9 and TRBJ1-5, is DTGVSQNPRHKITKRGQNVTFRCDPISEHNRLYWYRQTLGQGPEFLTYFQNEAQLEKSRLLSDRFSAERPKGSFSTLEIQRTEQGDSAMYLCASSWGGNQPQHFGDGTRLSIL.

The rearrangement joins TRBV12-5 to TRBJ1-1, with D possibly TRBD1 on 5 matching bases. Per germline, CDR1 LGHNT and CDR2 FRNRAP. The CDR3 consists of 13 residues. The V and J ends lost 4 bases and 3 bases respectively, with 9 bases between them. CDR3 sequence (DNA): TGTGCTAGTGGTTGGGCAGGGTACACTGAAGCTTTCTTT. It translates to CASGWAGYTEAFF.

In this sample, this clone turned up once. The gene calls are TRBV3-1 (or the pseudogene TRBV3-2) and TRBJ1-2; 10 nucleotides agree with TRBD1. The germline V gene encodes CDR1 LGHDT and CDR2 YNNKEL (reference sequence). This CDR3 is built from 14 residues. V trimming: 3 bases; J trimming: 8 bases; junction bases outside the gene matches: 6. CDR3 DNA sequence: TGTGCCAGCAGCCAGACAGGGGGCACGAGGGGCTACACCTTC. It translates to CASSQTGGTRGYTF.

The genes are TRBV24-1 and TRBJ2-1; 8 nucleotides match TRBD1. The CDR3 sequence is 16 residues long. J lost 3 bases, V lost 4 bases, and 7 bases had no gene match. Germline V gene sequence: CDR1 KGHDR, CDR2 SFDVKD. The CDR3 DNA reads as TGTGCCACCAGTGACCCCCAGGGGGCTGGCTACAATGAGCAGTTCTTC. Residues: CATSDPQGAGYNEQFF.

This clone showed up just a few times. This chain joins TRBV27 and TRBJ2-5; 15 bases match TRBD2. Germline CDR1 is MNHEY and CDR2 is SMNVEV (reference sequence). The CDR3 has 18 amino acids. V was pared by 6 bases and J by 0 bases, with 8 bases of the junction left unmatched. CDR3 sequence (DNA): TGTGCCAGCAGCAAAGGACTAGCGGGAGGGATGTACCAAGAGACCCAGTACTTC. The encoded protein is CASSKGLAGGMYQETQYF.

This clone was observed a handful of times. The chain recombines TRBV5-8 with TRBJ2-1; possibly TRBD2 for D (6 bases). Trimming shortened V by 0 bases and J by 6 bases, and 13 bases separated the two germline ends. This CDR3 has 15 amino acids. CDR1 is SGHTS and CDR2 is YDEGEE in the germline V gene. CDR3 sequence: CASSLAGARGNEQFF. The CDR3 region has the DNA TGTGCCAGCAGCTTGGCGGGAGCCCGGGGCAATGAGCAGTTCTTC. Full variable domain (remainder filled in from reference TRBV5-8 and TRBJ2-1): EAGVTQSPTHLIKTRGQQATLRCSPISGHTSVYWYQQALGLGLQFLLWYDEGEERNRGNFPPRFSGRQFPNYSSELNVNALELEDSALYLCASSLAGARGNEQFFGPGTRLTVL.

The chain recombines TRBV2 with TRBJ1-4; D is possibly TRBD1 (5 bases). This CDR3 is 15 amino acids long. Trimming took 3 bases from V and 8 from J, leaving 16 bases between them. Germline V gene sequence: CDR1 SNHLY, CDR2 FYNNEI. CDR3 nucleotides: TGTGCCAGCAGTGACAAGCCTCCCCAGGGCGAAAAACTGTTTTTT. Translating it yields CASSDKPPQGEKLFF.

The rearrangement joins TRBV27 to TRBJ1-2; TRBD1 aligns across 11 bases. Per the germline V gene, CDR1 is MNHEY and CDR2 is SMNVEV (reference sequence). CDR3 length: 17 amino acids. Trimming removed 0 bases from V and 5 bases from J; junction bases left unmatched: 8. The CDR3: CASSLSPGGQGAYGYTF. The CDR3 bases are TGTGCCAGCAGTTTATCCCCCGGCGGACAGGGGGCTTATGGCTACACCTTC.

CDR3 DNA: TGTGCCAGCAGTGTGCGGTCAGGGAATGAGCAGTTCTTC. Translation: CASSVRSGNEQFF. The chain is built from TRBV2 and TRBJ2-1; a possible D gene is TRBD1 (5 bases). There are 13 residues in the CDR3. The ends were cut back, 4 bases at V and 7 bases at J, with 11 bases in the middle. Germline assignment: CDR1 SNHLY and CDR2 FYNNEI.

This clone has just one count. The chain is built from TRBV19 and TRBJ1-2; D remains unclear. The germline V and J ends were trimmed by 5 bases and 8 bases, with 9 bases remaining between them. Per the germline V gene, CDR1 is LNHDA and CDR2 is SQIVND (reference sequence). The CDR3 extends over 11 amino acids. The CDR3 reads CASSSGSGYTF. The CDR3 DNA reads as TGTGCCAGTAGTTCCGGGTCCGGCTACACCTTC.

This sequence joins TRBV7-9 and TRBJ1-4; 10 bases line up with TRBD1. CDR1 SEHNR and CDR2 FQNEAQ come from the germline V gene (reference sequence). Trimming at V came to 1 base and at J to 7 bases, leaving 6 bases not matched to a gene. The CDR3 sequence is 16 residues long. The CDR3 here is CASSLGDRGVREKLFF. Here the CDR3 DNA reads TGTGCCAGCAGCTTAGGGGACAGGGGAGTACGTGAAAAACTGTTTTTT.

This chain connects TRBV3-1 (or the pseudogene TRBV3-2) to TRBJ2-7; D not certain. Trimming cost V 7 bases and J 3 bases, with 19 bases left between them. The CDR3 is made up of 15 amino acids. Germline CDR1 reads LGHDT; CDR2 reads YNNKEL (reference sequence). The CDR3 region is CASNLQTTPHYEQYF. The DNA of the CDR3 is TGTGCCAGCAACCTTCAAACGACACCTCACTACGAGCAGTACTTC.

The chain has TRBV6-4 and TRBJ1-1; 9 nucleotides line up with TRBD1. The V gene's germline CDR1 is MRHNA and CDR2 SNTAGT. The CDR3 has 16 amino acids. The ends lost 3 bases at V and 0 bases at J; junction bases unmatched: 5. CDR3 bases: TGTGCCAGCAGTGAAGGGACAGGGCCGGTGAACACTGAAGCTTTCTTT. Its translation: CASSEGTGPVNTEAFF.

The table lists this clone with a few counts. The V gene is TRBV5-1, the J gene TRBJ1-2, with TRBD1 matching 7 bases. CDR1 and CDR2 from the germline V gene are SGHRS and YFSETQ. This CDR3 has 13 residues. V gave up 7 bases and J gave up 1 base; unmatched junction bases: 4. DNA for the CDR3: TGCGCCAGCCGAAGACAGGGTAACTATGGCTACACCTTC. Its translation is CASRRQGNYGYTF.

This clone was seen only once. This chain joins TRBV5-5 and TRBJ2-3; weak D call: TRBD2 (5 bases). Germline V gives CDR1 SGHKS, CDR2 YYEKEE (reference sequence). The CDR3 runs to 15 residues. Trimming took 6 bases from V and 2 from J, leaving 16 bases between them. CDR3 coding DNA: TGTGCCAGCACCCGAGAATGGGGAGTCACAGATACGCAGTATTTT. Its protein product is CASTREWGVTDTQYF.